The 10 T cell receptor beta chains reported below all come from one sample, sequenced in a study of CD8 T cells in ankylosing spondylitis. Whole-study results and caveats: Ankylosing spondylitis blood appeared to carry a characteristic TCR beta motif of several highly homologous variants.

Antigens for these TCRs are unknown. One entry per CDR3 protein, called by TCRdb with MiXCR from the 5' RACE reads. The table records approximately 300,000 distinct CDR3 sequences, roughly 8% of them present only once. The sample comprised blood, either unsorted or a sorted T cell fraction (not recorded which). The receptor set was obtained from a male donor with ankylosing spondylitis.

This clonotype was counted a few times. The rearrangement uses TRBV3-1 and TRBJ2-7, with 9 bases lining up with TRBD2. The junction had 6 bases not matched to a gene; V was cut back by 2 bases and J by 7 bases. The CDR3 has 14 residues. Germline assignment: CDR1 LGHDT and CDR2 YNNKEL (reference sequence). The CDR3 loop reads CASSQNSGSGEQYF. CDR3 bases: TGTGCCAGCAGCCAAAATAGCGGGAGCGGTGAGCAGTACTTC.

V and J are TRBV5-6 and TRBJ2-5; maybe TRBD1 (6 bases). Germline CDR1 SGHDT, CDR2 YYEEEE. V was trimmed by 0 bases and J by 5 bases, leaving 17 bases between them. The CDR3 covers 16 residues. This chain's CDR3 is CASSLVRGSLGETQYF. In DNA, the CDR3 is TGTGCCAGCAGCTTGGTCAGGGGCAGCCTGGGGGAGACCCAGTACTTC.

This clonotype appeared a few times. The chain employs TRBV20-1 and TRBJ2-7, with D possibly matching TRBD1 (6 bases). From germline, CDR1 is DFQATT and CDR2 SNEGSKA (reference sequence). The length of the CDR3 is 13 residues. V was clipped by 6 bases and J by 3 bases, with 15 bases between them. The CDR3 region has the DNA TGCAGTGCCCAGATGGGACACCACTACGAGCAGTACTTC. This gives the protein CSAQMGHHYEQYF.

The sample holds many counts of this clonotype. The V call is TRBV2, the J call TRBJ1-5; no reliable D call. This CDR3 has 14 residues. Trimming pared 4 bases from V and 5 bases from J, leaving 12 bases between. The germline V gene has CDR1 SNHLY and CDR2 FYNNEI. The CDR3 region is CASSGAFTDQPQHF. In nucleotides, the CDR3 is TGTGCCAGCAGTGGTGCGTTCACGGATCAGCCCCAGCATTTT.

J is TRBJ1-4 and V is TRBV5-1; the D is unclear. V lost 3 bases and J 4 bases, leaving 10 bases between the germline ends. The germline gives CDR1 SGHRS, CDR2 YFSETQ. This CDR3 is 14 amino acids long. The CDR3 coding sequence is TGCGCCAGCAGCTGGGCAGGAATTAATGAAAAACTGTTTTTT. Translated, it gives CASSWAGINEKLFF.

The sample holds many counts of this clonotype. This chain links TRBV29-1 with TRBJ2-5; D is perhaps TRBD2 (6 bases). Trimming took 2 bases from V and 4 from J, leaving 17 bases between them. Germline CDR1 reads SQVTM; CDR2 reads ANQGSEA. The CDR3 loop spans 15 amino acids. The chain's CDR3 is CSVERVGGVGETQYF. CDR3 coding DNA: TGCAGCGTTGAACGGGTAGGAGGGGTAGGAGAGACCCAGTACTTC.

The table lists this clonotype with a few counts. The rearrangement links TRBV20-1 to TRBJ2-1, with 9 bases identical to TRBD1. J was trimmed by 1 base and V by 0 bases; bases with no gene match: 1. The CDR3 spans 15 residues. Looked up from germline, CDR1 is DFQATT and CDR2 is SNEGSKA (reference sequence). The CDR3 loop reads CSAREDRGSYNEQFF. As DNA, the CDR3 is TGCAGTGCTAGAGAGGACAGGGGTTCCTACAATGAGCAGTTCTTC.

The genes are TRBV16 and TRBJ2-7; D uncertain. From germline, CDR1 is KGHSY and CDR2 FQNENV. V was clipped by 4 bases and J by 0 bases, with 13 bases between them. CDR3 size: 15 residues. For the CDR3, the DNA is TGTGCCAGCAGCCGAGGCAAAAGACACTCCTACGAGCAGTACTTC. Translation: CASSRGKRHSYEQYF. Complete variable domain (other parts from reference TRBV16 and TRBJ2-7): GEEVAQTPKHLVRGEGQKAKLYCAPIKGHSYVFWYQQVLKNEFKFLISFQNENVFDETGMPKERFSAKCLPNSPCSLEIQATKLEDSAVYFCASSRGKRHSYEQYFGPGTRLTVT.

This clonotype was counted at least ten times. The CDR3 DNA reads TGTGCCAGCAGTTTATCGAATCCAGATACGCAGTATTTT. Amino acid sequence: CASSLSNPDTQYF. The chain has TRBV28 and TRBJ2-3, with D hard to call. Trimming removed 1 base at V and 4 bases at J, with 6 bases between. The CDR3 has 13 amino acids. Germline V CDR1 and CDR2: MDHEN, SYDVKM.

This clonotype was recorded many times. The V gene is TRBV20-1, the J gene TRBJ2-3, with 9 positions matching TRBD2. J lost 9 bases, V lost 0 bases, and 4 bases had no gene match. Germline V lookup: CDR1 DFQATT, CDR2 SNEGSKA (reference sequence). The CDR3 has 13 amino acids. The CDR3 region is CSARDGAGGTQYF. DNA of the CDR3: TGCAGTGCTAGAGATGGAGCGGGAGGAACGCAGTATTTT.